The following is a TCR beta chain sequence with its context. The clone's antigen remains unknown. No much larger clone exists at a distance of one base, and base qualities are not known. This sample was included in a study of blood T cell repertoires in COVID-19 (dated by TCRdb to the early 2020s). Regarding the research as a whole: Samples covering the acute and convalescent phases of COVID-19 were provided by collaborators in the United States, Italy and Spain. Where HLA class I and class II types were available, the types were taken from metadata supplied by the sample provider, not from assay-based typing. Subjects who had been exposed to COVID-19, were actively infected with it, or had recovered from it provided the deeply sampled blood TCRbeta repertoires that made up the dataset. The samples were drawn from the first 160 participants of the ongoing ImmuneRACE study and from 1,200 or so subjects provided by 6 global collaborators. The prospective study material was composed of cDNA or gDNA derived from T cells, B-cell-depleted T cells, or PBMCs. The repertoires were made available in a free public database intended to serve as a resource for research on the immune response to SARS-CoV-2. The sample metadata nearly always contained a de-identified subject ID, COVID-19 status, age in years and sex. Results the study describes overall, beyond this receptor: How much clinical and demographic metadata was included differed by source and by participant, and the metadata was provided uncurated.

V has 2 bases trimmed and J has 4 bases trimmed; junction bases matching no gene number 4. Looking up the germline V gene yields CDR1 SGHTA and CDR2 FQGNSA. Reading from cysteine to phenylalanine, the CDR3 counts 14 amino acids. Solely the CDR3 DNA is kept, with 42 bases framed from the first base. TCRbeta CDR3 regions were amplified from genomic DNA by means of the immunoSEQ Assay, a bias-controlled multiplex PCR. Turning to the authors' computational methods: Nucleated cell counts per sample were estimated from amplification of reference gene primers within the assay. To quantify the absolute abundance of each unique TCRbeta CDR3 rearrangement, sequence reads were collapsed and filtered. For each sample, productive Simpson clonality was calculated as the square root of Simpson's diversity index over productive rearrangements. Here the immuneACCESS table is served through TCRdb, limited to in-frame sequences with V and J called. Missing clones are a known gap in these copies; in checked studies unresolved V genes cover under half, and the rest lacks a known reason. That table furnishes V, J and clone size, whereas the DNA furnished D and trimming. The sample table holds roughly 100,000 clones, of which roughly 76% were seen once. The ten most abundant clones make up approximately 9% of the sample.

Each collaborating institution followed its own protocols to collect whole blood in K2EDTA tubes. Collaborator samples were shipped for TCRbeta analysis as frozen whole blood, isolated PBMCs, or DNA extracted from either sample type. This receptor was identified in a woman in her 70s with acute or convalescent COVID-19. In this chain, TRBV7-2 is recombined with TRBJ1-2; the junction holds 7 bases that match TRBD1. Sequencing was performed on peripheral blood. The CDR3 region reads CASSLPGQAYGYTF. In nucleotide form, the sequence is TGTGCCAGCAGCTTACCCGGACAGGCCTATGGCTACACCTTC.